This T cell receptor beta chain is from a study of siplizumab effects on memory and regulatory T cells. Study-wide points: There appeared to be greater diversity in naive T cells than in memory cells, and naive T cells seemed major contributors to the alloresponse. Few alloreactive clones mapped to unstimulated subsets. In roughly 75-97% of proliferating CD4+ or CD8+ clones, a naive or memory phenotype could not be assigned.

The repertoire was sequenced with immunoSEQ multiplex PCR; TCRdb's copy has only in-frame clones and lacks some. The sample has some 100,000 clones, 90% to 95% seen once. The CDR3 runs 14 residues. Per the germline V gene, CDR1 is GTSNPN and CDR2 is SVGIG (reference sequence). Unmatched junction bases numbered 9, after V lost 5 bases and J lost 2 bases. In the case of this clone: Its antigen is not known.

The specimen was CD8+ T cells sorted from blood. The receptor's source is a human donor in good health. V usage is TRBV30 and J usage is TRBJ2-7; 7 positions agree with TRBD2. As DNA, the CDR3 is TGTGCCTGGGGTCAATCGGGGGGAACCTACGAGCAGTACTTC. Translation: CAWGQSGGTYEQYF.